This T cell receptor (beta chain) was found in a study of beta chain features in type 1 diabetes. Study results and limitations: cDNA-based sequencing might over-represent cells highly expressing TCR. TCRB repertoires of naive, central memory and Treg cells appeared more similar among patients than among healthy donors.

Per germline, CDR1 LNHDA and CDR2 SQIVND (reference sequence). The CDR3 consists of 14 residues. Trimming removed 2 bases at V and 6 bases at J, with 12 bases between. Investigators reverse transcribed all isolated RNA, so they sequenced expressed TCRB transcripts. Here immunoSEQ multiplex PCR was the method, and the copy in TCRdb shows in-frame clones only, minus some. Among nearly 250,000 clones listed, 13% to 15% were seen once. There are a few counts of this clone. Antigen specificity is unknown. Purities in excess of 95% were seen in all sorted populations. Sequencing input: naive CD4+ T cells from blood. The J gene is TRBJ2-3, the V gene TRBV19, with D perhaps matching TRBD2 (5 bases). The sequence came from a woman in her thirties or forties in good health. The CDR3 nucleotides are TGTGCCAGTAGTATACGGGTCACGGGGGATACGCAGTATTTT. Translation gives CASSIRVTGDTQYF.